The 21 T cell receptor beta chains below were found in one sample sequenced in a study of regulatory T cells in long-lasting Graves disease. Building the TCR beta libraries relied on iRepertoire HTBI primers, and CDR3 regions underwent Arm-PCR. Via MiXCR, TCRdb re-called the multiplex PCR reads, giving one row per CDR3 protein. The data contain 420,000 or so distinct CDR3 sequences, about 15% of them singletons. Time point indicated: newly diagnosed GD, antithyroid drugs for less than 3 months. With RNA extracted from PBMCs as input, the TCR library was made. These data were also filed under a second study, of T cells in Graves' hyperthyroidism and ophthalmopathy.

The sequencing here drew on peripheral blood mononuclear cells (PBMCs), taken at new diagnosis, from a patient treated with antithyroid drugs. These receptors all stem from a woman aged 18-35 years with Graves disease.

This clonotype was counted at least ten times. The chain couples TRBV2 to TRBJ2-1; either TRBD1 or TRBD2 may fit D (5 bases each). Germline V gene data show CDR1 as SNHLY and CDR2 as FYNNEI. There are 16 residues in the CDR3. The CDR3 region has the DNA TGTGCTTCGGGACGCACCCTCTTGAGCTCCTACAATGAGCAGTTCTTC. Amino acids: CASGRTLLSSYNEQFF. Variable domain in full (rest from reference TRBV2 and TRBJ2-1): EPEVTQTPSHQVTQMGQEVILRCVPISNHLYFYWYRQILGQKVEFLVSFYNNEISEKSEIFDDQFSVERPDGSNFTLKIRSTKLEDSAMYFCASGRTLLSSYNEQFFGPGTRLTVL.

Notes on this clonotype: Being one base from a much bigger clone, this may be a read error. The chain carries TRBV12-3 or TRBV12-4 and TRBJ1-1; D possibly corresponds to TRBD1 (6 bases). There are 13 residues in the CDR3. V lost 7 bases and J 10 bases, leaving 19 bases between the germline ends. CDR3 residues: CASNQPGGSGAFF. CDR3 DNA: TGTGCCAGCAACCAACCGGGGGGCTCTGGAGCTTTCTTT.

As regards this clonotype: A much larger clone differs by one base, so this may be a read error. This chain joins TRBV12-3 or TRBV12-4 and TRBJ1-2; TRBD1 aligns across 7 bases. The J segment lost 8 bases and the V segment lost 3 bases, leaving 9 bases of the junction unmatched. This CDR3 has 14 residues. The DNA for the CDR3 is TGTGCCAGCAGTTTTCGGCTAGGGGGCCGCGGCTACACCTTC. It specifies CASSFRLGGRGYTF.

This chain connects TRBV20-1 to TRBJ1-2; D possibly corresponds to TRBD1 (5 bases). The CDR3 totals 17 residues. Trimming took 2 bases from V and 2 from J, leaving 21 bases between them. Germline CDR1 reads DFQATT; CDR2 reads SNEGSKA (reference sequence). The CDR3 loop is CSARPFSGTAGNYGYTF. The CDR3 DNA reads TGCAGTGCTAGACCTTTCTCTGGGACGGCCGGCAACTATGGCTACACCTTC.

This clonotype was counted between two and nine times. The chain combines TRBV30 with TRBJ2-3; a possible D gene is TRBD2 (5 bases). Germline V lookup: CDR1 GTSNPN, CDR2 SVGIG (reference sequence). The CDR3 runs to 13 residues. The germline V and J ends were trimmed by 5 bases and 3 bases, with 12 bases remaining between them. The CDR3 reads CAWEGRVTDTQYF. The CDR3, as DNA: TGTGCCTGGGAGGGTCGCGTGACAGATACGCAGTATTTT.

V is TRBV18 and J is TRBJ2-7; the D gene could be TRBD1 or TRBD2 (5 bases each). This CDR3 contains 16 residues. Germline CDR1 reads KGHSH; CDR2 reads LQKENI. V lost 3 bases, J lost 0 bases, and 15 bases lay in between. CDR3 residues: CASSPEGTLPSYEQYF. The CDR3 nucleotides are TGTGCCAGCTCACCTGAAGGGACCCTTCCCTCCTACGAGCAGTACTTC.

This clonotype was counted ten times or more. V and J are TRBV7-9 and TRBJ2-1; D is uncertain. Trimming took 1 base from V and 9 from J, leaving 7 bases between them. Germline V gives CDR1 SEHNR, CDR2 FQNEAQ (reference sequence). CDR3 length: 12 amino acids. The CDR3 sequence: CASSLVASEQFF. CDR3 coding DNA: TGTGCCAGCAGCTTAGTGGCGAGTGAGCAGTTCTTC.

The chain employs TRBV9 and TRBJ2-7; 10 positions agree with TRBD2. V shed 3 bases and J 1 base; nucleotides not matched to a gene: 4. The CDR3 has 15 residues. Per germline, CDR1 SGDLS and CDR2 YYNGEE. The CDR3 loop reads CASSASGSPSYEQYF. Written as DNA, the CDR3 is TGTGCCAGCAGCGCTAGCGGGAGCCCTTCCTACGAGCAGTACTTC.

The chain joins TRBV27 to TRBJ2-5; possible D gene TRBD2, 6 bases. V was cut by 4 bases and J by 0 bases, with 12 bases left in between. Germline assignment: CDR1 MNHEY and CDR2 SMNVEV (reference sequence). The CDR3 has 15 residues. The DNA of the CDR3 is TGTGCCAGCAGTTCCGCGGCGGGGTACCAAGAGACCCAGTACTTC. Its protein is CASSSAAGYQETQYF.

In its sample, this clonotype was seen a few times. V gene TRBV4-1 combines with J gene TRBJ2-7, with a tentative D call TRBD2 (6 bases). CDR3 length equals 15 residues. Germline loops: CDR1 MGHRA, CDR2 YSYEKL. Trimming took 1 base from V and 3 from J, leaving 13 bases between them. For the CDR3, the DNA is TGCGCCAGCAGCCAAGGGATTGGGGGGTACTACGAGCAGTACTTC. This encodes CASSQGIGGYYEQYF.

Only a few counts were recorded for this clonotype. The chain is built from TRBV7-9 and TRBJ2-1; TRBD2 matches 11 bases. The J segment lost 6 bases and the V segment lost 3 bases, leaving 7 bases of the junction unmatched. This CDR3 is built from 16 residues. Per the germline V gene, CDR1 is SEHNR and CDR2 is FQNEAQ (reference sequence). The CDR3 region is CASSLKGLAGGNEQFF. The DNA of the CDR3 is TGTGCCAGCAGCTTGAAGGGGCTAGCGGGAGGCAATGAGCAGTTCTTC.

Written as DNA, the CDR3 is TGTGCCAGCAGCCCCCGGGCTAGCGAGTTGACTAGCACAGATACGCAGTATTTT. It is translated as CASSPRASELTSTDTQYF. J is TRBJ2-3 and V is TRBV7-9; a possible D gene is TRBD2 (6 bases). The length of the CDR3 is 18 residues. Trimming cost V 5 bases and J 0 bases, with 21 bases left between them. The germline CDR1 and CDR2 sequences are SEHNR and FQNEAQ (reference sequence). The whole variable domain, remainder taken from reference TRBV7-9 and TRBJ2-3, is DTGVSQNPRHKITKRGQNVTFRCDPISEHNRLYWYRQTLGQGPEFLTYFQNEAQLEKSRLLSDRFSAERPKGSFSTLEIQRTEQGDSAMYLCASSPRASELTSTDTQYFGPGTRLTVL.

This rearrangement joins TRBV6-2 or TRBV6-3 to TRBJ1-1; D is ambiguous. The CDR3 runs 13 residues. Germline lookup yields CDR1 MNHEY and CDR2 SVGEGT. Trimming took off 2 bases at V and 4 bases at J, with 8 bases between the two ends. The CDR3 loop reads CASSYRARTEAFF. DNA of the CDR3: TGTGCCAGCAGTTACAGGGCCCGCACTGAAGCTTTCTTT.

This clonotype was counted a few times. The chain is built from TRBV12-3 or TRBV12-4 and TRBJ2-1, with D perhaps TRBD2 (6 bases). The CDR3 runs 16 residues. V was clipped by 5 bases and J by 1 base, with 15 bases between them. Here the CDR3 DNA reads TGTGCCAGCAGTGTCGGGACTCTCCTATCCTACAATGAGCAGTTCTTC. Translation gives CASSVGTLLSYNEQFF.

Worth noting for this clonotype: A much larger clonotype is one base distant, so this may be a read error. The chain uses TRBV12-3 or TRBV12-4 and TRBJ2-3; 12 bases align to TRBD1. The tail of the sequence fits TRBJ2-1 better, so the J call may be wrong. The CDR3 runs to 16 residues. CDR3 sequence: CASSLYTGTGGVGQFF. Here the CDR3 DNA reads TGTGCCAGCAGTTTATACACCGGGACAGGGGGCGTTGGGCAGTTCTTC.

Details on this clonotype: The junction departs from germline at one end; a sequencing error may be responsible. The genes are TRBV29-1 and TRBJ2-7; TRBD2 agrees at 13 bases. The germline gives CDR1 SQVTM, CDR2 ANQGSEA. This CDR3 contains 14 residues. The chain's CDR3 is CSVEGTSGTYEQYF. The CDR3 DNA sequence: TGCAGCGTCGAAGGGACTAGCGGGACCTACGAGCAGTACTTC.

This clonotype occurred many times. The rearrangement uses TRBV9 and TRBJ1-5; D is ambiguous. The V and J ends lost 4 bases and 3 bases respectively, with 8 bases between them. Germline CDR1 is SGDLS and CDR2 is YYNGEE. This CDR3 spans 13 amino acids. CDR3 bases: TGTGCCAGCAGCCCCGACATCAATCAGCCCCAGCATTTT. Translation: CASSPDINQPQHF.

DNA for the CDR3: TGCAGCGTTCGGGATAGAGGGATCTACGAGCAGTACTTC. Translating gives CSVRDRGIYEQYF. The chain has TRBV29-1 and TRBJ2-7; D is possibly TRBD2 (5 bases). This CDR3 comprises 13 residues. Germline assignment: CDR1 SQVTM and CDR2 ANQGSEA. V shed 5 bases and J shed 3 bases, with 14 bases lying between them.

In its sample, this clonotype was seen many times. The V call is TRBV3-1, the J call TRBJ2-3, with D unresolved. Germline V gene lookup returns CDR1 LGHDT and CDR2 YNNKEL (reference sequence). CDR3 length: 11 amino acids. Trimming removed 6 bases at V and 9 bases at J, with 10 bases between. The CDR3 reads CASSAMLTQYF. In DNA, the CDR3 is TGTGCCAGCAGTGCAATGTTGACGCAGTATTTT.

Only a few counts were recorded for this clonotype. This clone may be a read error of a much larger clone one base away. This chain connects TRBV28 to TRBJ2-5; the match to TRBD2 covers 9 bases. CDR1 and CDR2 from the germline V gene are MDHEN and SYDVKM. The CDR3 has 15 residues. The trim removed 2 bases at V and 0 bases at J, leaving 1 base unmatched. The CDR3 DNA follows: TGTGCCAGCAGTTTAGCGGGAGGGTACCAAGAGACCCAGTACTTC. This codes for CASSLAGGYQETQYF.

V is TRBV9 and J is TRBJ1-5, with D possibly matching TRBD1 (5 bases). With 0 bases removed from V and 7 bases from J, the gap between germline ends came to 14 bases. This CDR3 has 15 residues. From germline, CDR1 is SGDLS and CDR2 YYNGEE. The CDR3 bases are TGTGCCAGCAGCGTAGGGGGCGACTCAAGCCAGCCCCAGCATTTT. This translates into CASSVGGDSSQPQHF.